The 20 T cell receptor beta chains listed next were all sequenced from one sample in a study of read filtering for tumor transcriptome and immune sequencing. The library was built from about 0.4 ug RNA with molecular barcoded adaptors for alpha/delta and beta/gamma chains. Each CDR3 protein is one row after TCRdb ran MiXCR on the reads. The sample has roughly 68,000 distinct CDR3 sequences; around 13% are singletons. The material sequenced was a population of CD138-negative cells sorted from bone marrow. These receptors came from a donor aged 40 or over with multiple myeloma.

This clonotype appeared a few times. At one end, the junction sequence differs from germline, possibly due to a read error. The gene calls are TRBV11-2 and TRBJ2-1; 7 nucleotides agree with TRBD1. The CDR3 covers 17 residues. Germline CDR1 SGHAT, CDR2 FQNNGV. Here the CDR3 DNA reads TGTGCCAGCAGCTCAACCGAGGGGGCAAGGGGGTACAATGAGCGGTTCTTC. It specifies CASSSTEGARGYNERFF.

The chain uses TRBV7-3 and TRBJ2-2, with D maybe TRBD1 (5 bases). V was pared by 6 bases and J by 1 base, with 18 bases between. The CDR3 loop spans 17 amino acids. Germline V gives CDR1 SGHTA, CDR2 FQGTGA. CDR3 residues: CASRNGVAGMNTGELFF. DNA for the CDR3: TGTGCCAGCAGGAATGGGGTGGCAGGGATGAACACCGGGGAGCTGTTTTTT. The whole variable domain, remainder taken from reference TRBV7-3 and TRBJ2-2, is GAGVSQTPSNKVTEKGKYVELRCDPISGHTALYWYRQSLGQGPEFLIYFQGTGAADDSGLPNDRFFAVRPEGSVSTLKIQRTERGDSAVYLCASRNGVAGMNTGELFFGEGSRLTVL.

This chain uses TRBV2 with TRBJ1-6; D unresolved. V was cut by 2 bases and J by 7 bases, with 15 bases left in between. The CDR3 consists of 16 residues. The germline V gene encodes CDR1 SNHLY and CDR2 FYNNEI. The CDR3 spells CASSEQSRAMNSPLHF. CDR3 bases: TGTGCCAGCAGTGAACAGTCGAGGGCCATGAATTCACCCCTCCACTTT.

In its sample, this clonotype was seen many times. This CDR3 is CATSDPDRVESNQPQHF. The CDR3 nucleotides read TGTGCCACCAGTGACCCGGACAGGGTTGAGAGCAATCAGCCCCAGCATTTT. The chain links TRBV15 to TRBJ1-5; 8 bases map to TRBD1. In germline, CDR1 is LNHNV, CDR2 YYDKDF (reference sequence). CDR3 length equals 17 residues. The V and J ends lost 6 bases and 1 base, in that order; junction bases with no gene match: 11.

Worth noting for this clonotype: This could be a read error, since a much larger clone is one nucleotide away. The CDR3 ends on some other residue instead of the conserved phenylalanine or tryptophan, so this is likely a read error. This sequence joins TRBV7-7 and TRBJ2-5, with D perhaps TRBD1 (7 bases). Per germline, CDR1 SSHAT and CDR2 FNYEAQ (reference sequence). The length of the CDR3 is 14 residues. As DNA, the CDR3 is TGTGCTAGCAGCCGGGGGACAGCCCAAGAGACCCAGTACCTC. It specifies CASSRGTAQETQYL.

This clonotype was seen ten or more times. The chain carries TRBV20-1 and TRBJ1-1, with D possibly matching TRBD1 (6 bases). This CDR3 is built from 14 residues. Trimming took 5 bases from V and 4 from J, leaving 17 bases between them. Germline V CDR1 and CDR2: DFQATT, SNEGSKA (reference sequence). CDR3 nucleotides: TGCAGTGCTGGGATATCAACAGGGAGCACTGAAGCTTTCTTT. Translation: CSAGISTGSTEAFF.

This clonotype was counted many times. The V call is TRBV29-1, the J call TRBJ1-4; 9 nucleotides match TRBD1. The length of the CDR3 is 15 residues. V lost 6 bases to trimming and J lost 5 bases; unmatched junction nucleotides: 10. Per germline, CDR1 SQVTM and CDR2 ANQGSEA. Here the CDR3 reads CSVRTGTGPNEKLFF. The CDR3 bases are TGCAGCGTCCGGACTGGGACAGGGCCCAATGAAAAACTGTTTTTT.

This clonotype is medium-sized (0.01 to 0.1%) by share. The genes are TRBV4-3 and TRBJ2-5, with 7 nucleotides matching TRBD2. Trimming removed 4 bases from V and 1 base from J; junction bases left unmatched: 12. This CDR3 spans 17 amino acids. Germline V gene data show CDR1 as LGHNA and CDR2 as YSLEER. The CDR3 region has the DNA TGCGCCAGCAGCCCTTACGCTAGCGGAGAACGCCAAGAGACCCAGTACTTC. Translation gives CASSPYASGERQETQYF.

The sample holds many counts of this clonotype. The chain employs TRBV7-3 and TRBJ1-6; the match to TRBD1 covers 9 bases. V was clipped by 1 base and J by 9 bases; unmatched bases: 4. The length of the CDR3 is 15 residues. CDR1 and CDR2 (germline): SGHTA, FQGTGA. CDR3 DNA sequence: TGTGCCAGCAGCTTAAGGGGACAGGGCCTTTCACCCCTCCACTTT. It yields the protein CASSLRGQGLSPLHF.

This clonotype appeared many times. The rearrangement links TRBV24-1 to TRBJ2-1, with D unresolved. This CDR3 contains 13 residues. Per germline, CDR1 KGHDR and CDR2 SFDVKD. The ends were cut back, 4 bases at V and 9 bases at J, with 12 bases in the middle. The CDR3 DNA reads TGTGCCACCAGTGAGGTAGCCGACGGTGAGCAGTTCTTC. This translates into CATSEVADGEQFF.

In its sample, this clonotype was seen many times. The V call is TRBV10-3, the J call TRBJ1-6; the D is unclear. Trimming took 4 bases from V and 7 from J, leaving 14 bases between them. The CDR3 length is 15 residues. The V gene's germline CDR1 is ENHRY and CDR2 SYGVKD. The CDR3: CAISGARDRNSPLHF. CDR3 DNA sequence: TGTGCCATCAGTGGGGCCAGAGACCGAAATTCACCCCTCCACTTT.

In its sample, this clonotype was seen many times. The genes are TRBV13 and TRBJ2-7, with 13 nucleotides matching TRBD2. This CDR3 region has 16 residues. From germline, CDR1 is PRHDT and CDR2 FYEKMQ (reference sequence). Germline trimming cut 0 bases from V and 5 bases from J; bases unmatched to any gene: 4. CDR3 sequence (DNA): TGTGCCAGCAGCTTAGGCCGGGGACTAGCGGGACACGAGCAGTACTTC. Its protein product is CASSLGRGLAGHEQYF.

This clonotype was recorded at least ten times. The chain recombines TRBV5-8 with TRBJ2-5, with 11 bases lining up with TRBD2. The CDR3 has 18 amino acids. The trim removed 0 bases at V and 0 bases at J, leaving 7 bases unmatched. CDR1 SGHTS and CDR2 YDEGEE come from the germline V gene. The CDR3 loop is CASSLGPLAGGYQETQYF. The CDR3 DNA reads TGTGCCAGCAGCTTGGGACCTCTAGCGGGAGGCTACCAAGAGACCCAGTACTTC.

Note on this clonotype: With a much larger clone just one base away, this may be a read error. The rearrangement joins TRBV25-1 to TRBJ1-1; D unclear. CDR1 is MGHDK and CDR2 is SYGVNS in the germline V gene. This CDR3 contains 14 residues. The CDR3 region has the DNA TGTGCCGGCAGTGAATCGGGCAAGAACACTGAAGCTTTCTTT. Its protein is CAGSESGKNTEAFF. Full variable domain (remainder filled in from reference TRBV25-1 and TRBJ1-1): EADIYQTPRYLVIGTGKKITLECSQTMGHDKMYWYQQDPGMELHLIHYSYGVNSTEKGDLSSESTVSRIRTEHFPLTLESARPSHTSQYLCAGSESGKNTEAFFGQGTRLTVV.

This clonotype was picked up many times. The genes are TRBV6-5 and TRBJ1-4, with TRBD1 matching 8 bases. Germline CDR1 MNHEY, CDR2 SVGAGI. The V segment lost 4 bases and the J segment 4 bases; nucleotides outside the gene matches: 11. This CDR3 region has 17 residues. The CDR3 region is CASSFLRRGLGNEKLFF. For the CDR3, the DNA is TGTGCCAGCAGTTTCCTCCGCAGGGGGCTTGGTAATGAAAAACTGTTTTTT.

This clonotype has a count of ten or more. The V gene is TRBV4-2, the J gene TRBJ2-1, with a tentative D call TRBD2 (5 bases). The germline gives CDR1 LGHNA, CDR2 YNFKEQ. The CDR3 has 14 residues. Trimming removed 2 bases at V and 2 bases at J, with 7 bases between. DNA of the CDR3: TGTGCCAGCAGCCAATCGACTACCTACAATGAGCAGTTCTTC. Translated: CASSQSTTYNEQFF.

Concerning this clonotype: Given a much more abundant clone one base away, this may be a read error. J is TRBJ1-6 and V is TRBV20-1, with TRBD1 as a possible D gene (6 bases). CDR1 is DFQATT and CDR2 is SNEGSKA in the germline V gene (reference sequence). This CDR3 contains 13 residues. CDR3 protein: CSARTDYNSPHHF. In DNA, the CDR3 is TGCAGTGCAAGGACAGACTATAATTCACCCCACCACTTT.

In its sample, this clonotype was seen many times. The chain has TRBV29-1 and TRBJ2-2; 8 bases fit TRBD1. The CDR3 length is 14 residues. V lost 6 bases, J lost 4 bases, and 7 bases stayed unmatched. From germline, CDR1 is SQVTM and CDR2 ANQGSEA. CDR3 region: CSVGGQAITGELFF. CDR3 bases: TGCAGCGTGGGGGGACAGGCGATCACCGGGGAGCTGTTTTTT.

This clonotype has a count of ten or more. With a much larger clone just one base away, this may be a read error. In nucleotides, the CDR3 is TGTGCCAGCAGCCAAGATCGGAGGGGCTCCTACAATGGGCAGTTCTTC. Its translation: CASSQDRRGSYNGQFF. The chain combines TRBV14 with TRBJ2-1, with TRBD2 as a possible D gene (6 bases). The CDR3 totals 16 residues. Germline values: CDR1 SGHDN, CDR2 FVKESK.

This clonotype was counted a few times. This chain uses TRBV7-9 with TRBJ2-1; 8 bases map to TRBD2. V dropped 1 base and J dropped 5; count of bases not matched to a gene: 13. The germline CDR1 and CDR2 sequences are SEHNR and FQNEAQ (reference sequence). The CDR3 is made up of 18 amino acids. CDR3: CASSLGSLLAGWNNEQFF. DNA of the CDR3: TGTGCCAGCAGCTTAGGCAGCTTGCTAGCGGGTTGGAACAATGAGCAGTTCTTC. The whole variable domain, filled in from reference TRBV7-9 and TRBJ2-1, reads DTGVSQNPRHKITKRGQNVTFRCDPISEHNRLYWYRQTLGQGPEFLTYFQNEAQLEKSRLLSDRFSAERPKGSFSTLEIQRTEQGDSAMYLCASSLGSLLAGWNNEQFFGPGTRLTVL.